This T cell receptor (beta chain) was found in a study of CD8+CD57+ T cells in acquired aplastic anemia. Whole-study findings and limits: The CD8+ Simpson's diversity of patients and controls was not significantly different.

This CDR3 is built from 14 residues. Trimming stripped 7 bases from V and 7 bases from J, with 15 bases between. Germline V lookup: CDR1 SGDLS, CDR2 YYNGEE. Genomic DNA acted as the template from which TCR beta VDJ combination and CDR3 sequence profiling were carried out. TCRdb itself ran the reads through MiXCR, one entry per CDR3 protein. The top ten clones hold 4% of a sample with just over 400,000 distinct CDR3 sequences, under 80% of them seen once. Comments on this clonotype: Antigen specificity is unknown.

This receptor was taken from a human donor in good health, serving as a control. The V and J genes are TRBV9 and TRBJ1-6; D call uncertain. Sequences were obtained from sorted CD4+, CD8+, or CD8+CD57+ T cells (not recorded which) from PBMCs. The CDR3 coding sequence is TGTGCCAGCCAGAGGGTAAAGGACAATTCACCCCTCCACTTT. It is translated as CASQRVKDNSPLHF. Full variable domain (rest looked up from reference TRBV9 and TRBJ1-6): DSGVTQTPKHLITATGQRVTLRCSPRSGDLSVYWYQQSLDQGLQFLIQYYNGEERAKGNILERFSAQQFPDLHSELNLSSLELGDSALYFCASQRVKDNSPLHFGNGTRLTVT.